This T cell receptor (beta chain) originates from a study of blood T cell repertoires in COVID-19. Study-wide context: PBMCs, B-cell-depleted T cells, or T cells were the source of the cDNA or gDNA that made up the material.

Authors' processing steps: Reference gene primers were amplified, and this amplification served to estimate nucleated cell counts. The assay was immunoSEQ multiplex PCR, and TCRdb's table has in-frame clones only and misses some. The V and J calls and clone size come from that table; D and trimming were worked out from the DNA. The sample shows over 200,000 clones, around 90% of them seen only once. CDR1 is KGHSH and CDR2 is LQKENI in the germline V gene. The CDR3 loop spans 15 amino acids. The V end lost 3 bases, the J end lost 0 bases, and 11 bases lay between the germline ends. Sequencing was performed on peripheral blood. This sequence originates from a human donor in a cohort sampled during active COVID-19. The chain carries TRBV18 and TRBJ1-1; a weak D match, TRBD1 (5 bases). The CDR3 DNA reads TGTGCCAGCTCACCGATCCAGGGTTTGAACACTGAAGCTTTCTTT. This sequence encodes CASSPIQGLNTEAFF. Based on the CDR3 plus reference TRBV18 and TRBJ1-1, the full variable domain is NAGVMQNPRHLVRRRGQEARLRCSPMKGHSHVYWYRQLPEEGLKFMVYLQKENIIDESGMPKERFSAEFPKEGPSILRIQQVVRGDSAAYFCASSPIQGLNTEAFFGQGTRLTVV.